The source of this TCR beta chain is a study of early T cells in non-severe SARS-CoV-2 infection. Study at large: The input, bulk RNA from unsorted whole blood, was sequenced, and chains were unpaired.

Individual cDNA molecules each received unique molecular identifiers attached to them. Via MiXCR, TCRdb re-called the 5' RACE reads, giving one row per CDR3 protein. The table lists some 38,000 distinct CDR3 sequences, less than 5% of them singletons. This clonotype was seen ten or more times. The V gene's germline CDR1 is DFQATT and CDR2 SNEGSKA (reference sequence). The V end lost 2 bases, the J end lost 0 bases, and 11 bases lay between the germline ends. The CDR3 covers 15 residues. The clonotype originates from an adult who was a healthcare worker with PCR-confirmed SARS-CoV-2 infection or an uninfected control (not recorded which). The sequenced sample consisted of whole blood. The V call is TRBV20-1, the J call TRBJ1-5; D is undetermined. CDR3 region: CSARREPHSNQPQHF. CDR3 sequence (DNA): TGCAGTGCTAGAAGGGAACCCCATAGCAATCAGCCCCAGCATTTT.